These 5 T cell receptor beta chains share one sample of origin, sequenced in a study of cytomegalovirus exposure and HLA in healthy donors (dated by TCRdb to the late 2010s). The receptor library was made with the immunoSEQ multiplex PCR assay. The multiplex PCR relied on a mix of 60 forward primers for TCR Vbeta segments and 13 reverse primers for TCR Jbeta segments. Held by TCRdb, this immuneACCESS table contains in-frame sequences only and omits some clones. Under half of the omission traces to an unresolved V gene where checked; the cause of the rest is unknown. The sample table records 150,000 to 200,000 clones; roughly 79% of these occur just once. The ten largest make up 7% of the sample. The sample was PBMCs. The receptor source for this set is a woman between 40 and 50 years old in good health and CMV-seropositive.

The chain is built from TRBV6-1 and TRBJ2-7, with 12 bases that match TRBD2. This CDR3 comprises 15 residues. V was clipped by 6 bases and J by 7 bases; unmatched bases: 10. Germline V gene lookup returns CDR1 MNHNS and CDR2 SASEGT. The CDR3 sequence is CASSAGLAGIGEQYF. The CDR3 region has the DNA TGTGCCAGCAGCGCAGGACTAGCGGGGATCGGAGAGCAGTACTTC.

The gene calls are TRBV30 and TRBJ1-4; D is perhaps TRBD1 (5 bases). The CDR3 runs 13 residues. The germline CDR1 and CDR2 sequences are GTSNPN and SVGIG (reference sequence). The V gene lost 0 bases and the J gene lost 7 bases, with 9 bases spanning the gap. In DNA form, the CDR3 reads TGTGCCTGGAGTGTCCCAGGGCGTGAAAAACTGTTTTTT. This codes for CAWSVPGREKLFF.

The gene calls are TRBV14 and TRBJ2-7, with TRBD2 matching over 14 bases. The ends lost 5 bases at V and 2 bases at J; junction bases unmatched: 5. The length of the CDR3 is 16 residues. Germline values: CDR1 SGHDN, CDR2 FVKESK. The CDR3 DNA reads TGTGCCAGCAGCTTGCCGGGACTAGCGGGGGCCTACGAGCAGTACTTC. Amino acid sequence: CASSLPGLAGAYEQYF.

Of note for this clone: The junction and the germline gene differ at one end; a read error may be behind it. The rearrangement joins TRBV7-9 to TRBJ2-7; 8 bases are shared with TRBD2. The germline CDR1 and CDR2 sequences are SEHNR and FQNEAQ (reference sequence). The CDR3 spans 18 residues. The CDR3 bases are TGTTCCAGCAGCTCCACGCCGGGGGGGCTGAGGACACCCTACGAGCAGTACTTC. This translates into CSSSSTPGGLRTPYEQYF.

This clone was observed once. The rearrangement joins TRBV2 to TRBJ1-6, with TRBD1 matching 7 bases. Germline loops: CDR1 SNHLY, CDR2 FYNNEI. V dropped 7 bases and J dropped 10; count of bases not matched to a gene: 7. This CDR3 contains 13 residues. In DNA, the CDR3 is TGTGCCAGCAACCGGGACAGCGCATCACCCCTCCACTTT. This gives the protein CASNRDSASPLHF.